Listed below are T cell receptor beta chains from one sample, sequenced in a study of cytomegalovirus exposure and HLA in healthy donors. Here immunoSEQ multiplex PCR was the method, and the copy in TCRdb shows in-frame clones only, minus some. The sample totals 56,000 or so clones. Sample: PBMCs. The receptors come from a female donor in good health and CMV-seronegative. Both conserved end residues are part of each CDR3. The D gene is left open where the match is weak.

TRBJ2-5,TRBV10-3,-,CATRERAQETQYF,TGTGCCACCAGGGAGAGAGCCCAAGAGACCCAGTACTTC
TRBJ1-2,TRBV10-3,-,CAISAPGHGGYTF,TGTGCCATCAGTGCCCCGGGACACGGGGGCTACACCTTC
TRBJ1-1,TRBV13,-,CASRHMLNTEAFF,TGTGCCAGCAGACACATGCTGAACACTGAAGCTTTCTTT
TRBJ1-2,TRBV7-9,-,CASSPPPGYGYTF,TGTGCCAGCAGCCCCCCTCCAGGGTATGGCTACACCTTC
TRBJ2-7,TRBV5-1,-,CASSLGVRGFDEQYF,TGCGCCAGCAGCTTGGGCGTCAGGGGTTTCGACGAGCAGTACTTC
TRBJ1-2,TRBV19,-,CASSSAGARENYGYTF,TGTGCCAGTAGCTCAGCGGGGGCACGTGAAAACTATGGCTACACCTTC
TRBJ2-3,TRBV6-5,-,CATRTDRWGTDTQYF,TGTGCCACACGGACAGACCGTTGGGGCACAGATACGCAGTATTTT
TRBJ2-1,TRBV9,-,CASRPGTYNEQFF,TGTGCCAGCCGCCCCGGGACCTACAATGAGCAGTTCTTC
TRBJ1-5,TRBV9,TRBD1,CASSPGQANQPQHF,TGTGCCAGCAGCCCCGGACAGGCAAATCAGCCCCAGCATTTT
TRBJ1-6,TRBV4-3,-,CASSSGVRSNSPLHF,TGCGCCAGCAGCTCAGGGGTCCGGAGTAATTCACCCCTCCACTTT
TRBJ2-7,TRBV5-1,TRBD2,CASSLMGGPNEQYF,TGCGCCAGCAGCTTGATGGGAGGGCCCAACGAGCAGTACTTC
TRBJ1-3,TRBV14,-,CASSQDFPGAGNTIYF,TGTGCCAGCAGCCAAGATTTCCCAGGGGCTGGAAACACCATATATTTT
TRBJ2-3,TRBV4-2,-,CASSQPGNTDTQYF,TGTGCCAGCAGCCAACCGGGAAACACAGATACGCAGTATTTT
TRBJ2-3,TRBV7-3,TRBD2,CASSPTTSGGLDTQYF,TGTGCCAGCAGCCCGACGACTAGCGGGGGTCTGGATACGCAGTATTTT
TRBJ1-4,TRBV29-1,-,CSVEWRGDEKLFF,TGCAGCGTTGAGTGGAGGGGAGATGAAAAACTGTTTTTT
TRBJ1-1,TRBV4-3,TRBD1,CASSQLPGQEAFF,TGCGCCAGCAGCCAACTTCCGGGACAGGAAGCTTTCTTT
TRBJ1-2,TRBV30,-,CAWSGTPYGYTF,TGTGCCTGGAGCGGGACACCCTATGGCTACACCTTC
TRBJ1-1,TRBV6-5,-,CASSYSGQFMNTEDFF,TGTGCCAGCAGTTACTCCGGACAGTTCATGAACACTGAAGATTTCTTT
TRBJ1-5,TRBV4-3,-,CASSQELERPPQHF,TGCGCCAGCAGCCAAGAATTGGAGCGACCCCCCCAGCATTTT
TRBJ2-7,TRBV15,TRBD1,CATSRSGQDHYEQYF,TGTGCCACCAGCAGGTCGGGACAGGACCACTACGAGCAGTACTTC
TRBJ1-5,TRBV18,-,CASSDLENQPQHF,TGTGCCAGCTCAGATCTCGAGAATCAGCCCCAGCATTTT
TRBJ2-7,TRBV7-9,TRBD2,CASSSPGLAGYEQYF,TGTGCCAGCAGCTCCCCGGGGCTAGCGGGATACGAGCAGTACTTC
TRBJ2-7,TRBV5-4,TRBD1,CASSFRDSTYEQYF,TGTGCCAGCAGCTTCCGGGACAGTACCTACGAGCAGTACTTC
TRBJ2-5,TRBV6-5,TRBD1,CASSYRETGDWGTQYF,TGTGCCAGCAGTTACCGTGAGACAGGGGATTGGGGGACCCAGTACTTC
TRBJ1-5,TRBV30,TRBD1,CAWSTGGVNQPQHF,TGTGCCTGGAGTACAGGGGGCGTCAATCAGCCCCAGCATTTT
TRBJ2-5,TRBV6-5,TRBD2,CASSYSGLAGLATQYF,TGTGCCAGCAGTTACTCGGGACTAGCGGGTTTAGCGACCCAGTACTTC
TRBJ2-7,TRBV5-4,TRBD2,CASSPGDSSGDAYEQYF,TGTGCCAGCAGCCCGGGGGACTCTAGCGGGGACGCCTACGAGCAGTACTTC
TRBJ2-7,TRBV29-1,-,CSVVPGGYEQYF,TGCAGCGTTGTACCCGGGGGCTACGAGCAGTACTTC
TRBJ2-5,TRBV6-1,TRBD2,CASSEGSSGRGETQYF,TGTGCCAGCAGTGAAGGGAGTAGCGGGAGAGGGGAGACCCAGTACTTC
TRBJ1-2,TRBV30,-,CAWSVPGGGYGYTF,TGTGCCTGGAGTGTACCGGGGGGTGGGTATGGCTACACCTTC
TRBJ1-2,TRBV7-2,-,CASSLAGRYGYTF,TGTGCCAGCAGCTTAGCGGGCAGGTATGGCTACACCTTC
TRBJ2-3,TRBV18,TRBD2,CASSPLPIAGSTDTQYF,TGTGCCAGCTCACCACTTCCTATAGCGGGAAGCACAGATACGCAGTATTTT
TRBJ1-5,TRBV10-2,TRBD1,CANIPQWDRGNQPQHF,TGCGCCAACATACCTCAGTGGGACAGGGGGAATCAGCCCCAGCATTTT
TRBJ1-2,TRBV5-4,-,CASSLGEGGYGYTF,TGTGCCAGCAGCTTGGGAGAGGGCGGCTATGGCTACACCTTC
TRBJ1-5,TRBV14,-,CASSQDMAATMGNQPQHF,TGTGCCAGCAGCCAAGATATGGCGGCGACTATGGGCAATCAGCCCCAGCATTTT
TRBJ1-1,TRBV29-1,TRBD1,CSVEVDRGRAAFF,TGCAGCGTTGAAGTGGACAGGGGGCGTGCAGCTTTCTTT
TRBJ2-7,TRBV11-2,TRBD2,CASSLGLAGTYEQYF,TGTGCCAGCAGCCTCGGACTAGCGGGGACCTACGAGCAGTACTTC
TRBJ2-5,TRBV25-1,TRBD1,CASSGTGAAETQYF,TGTGCCAGCAGTGGGACAGGGGCAGCAGAGACCCAGTACTTC
TRBJ2-7,TRBV7-9,-,CASSLGQPRHEQYF,TGTGCCAGCAGCTTAGGGCAGCCGAGGCACGAGCAGTACTTC
TRBJ1-1,TRBV9,-,CASSVDSNTEAFF,TGTGCCAGCAGCGTAGACTCGAACACTGAAGCTTTCTTT